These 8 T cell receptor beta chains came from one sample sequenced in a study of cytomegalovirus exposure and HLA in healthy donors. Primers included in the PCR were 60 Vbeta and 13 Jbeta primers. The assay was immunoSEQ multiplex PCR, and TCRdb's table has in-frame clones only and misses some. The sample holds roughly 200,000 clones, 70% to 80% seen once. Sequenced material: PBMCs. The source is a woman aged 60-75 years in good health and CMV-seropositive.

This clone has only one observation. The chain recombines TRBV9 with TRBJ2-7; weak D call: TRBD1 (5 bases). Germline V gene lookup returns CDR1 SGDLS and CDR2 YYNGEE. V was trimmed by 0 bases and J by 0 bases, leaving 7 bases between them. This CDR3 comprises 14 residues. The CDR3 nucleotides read TGTGCCAGCAGCGTAGCCAGGGACTCCTACGAGCAGTACTTC. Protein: CASSVARDSYEQYF.

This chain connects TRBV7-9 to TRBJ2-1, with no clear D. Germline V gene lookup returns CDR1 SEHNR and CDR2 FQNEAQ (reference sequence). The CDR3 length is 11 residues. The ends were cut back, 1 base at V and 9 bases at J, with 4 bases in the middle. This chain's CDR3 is CASSLVVEQFF. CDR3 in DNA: TGTGCCAGCAGCTTAGTCGTTGAGCAGTTCTTC.

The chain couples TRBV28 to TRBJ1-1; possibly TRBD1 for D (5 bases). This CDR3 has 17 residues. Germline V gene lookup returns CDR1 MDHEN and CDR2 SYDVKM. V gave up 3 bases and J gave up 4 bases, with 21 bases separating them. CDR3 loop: CASSLGGVSSSGTEAFF. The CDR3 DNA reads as TGTGCCAGCAGTTTGGGAGGGGTGTCAAGTTCGGGCACTGAAGCTTTCTTT.

The CDR3, as DNA: TGTGCCAGCAGCATCCGACAGGGGACCTCCTACGAGCAGTACTTC. Its protein is CASSIRQGTSYEQYF. The rearrangement joins TRBV5-8 to TRBJ2-7, with 8 bases that match TRBD1. V gave up 4 bases and J gave up 0 bases; unmatched junction bases: 6. The CDR3 has 15 residues. Per the germline V gene, CDR1 is SGHTS and CDR2 is YDEGEE. Full variable domain (outside the CDR3, taken from reference TRBV5-8 and TRBJ2-7): EAGVTQSPTHLIKTRGQQATLRCSPISGHTSVYWYQQALGLGLQFLLWYDEGEERNRGNFPPRFSGRQFPNYSSELNVNALELEDSALYLCASSIRQGTSYEQYFGPGTRLTVT.

CDR3 nucleotide sequence: TGTGCCAGCAGTGAAGCGAGGCAGGGGGCCGGTGGCTACACCTTC. Protein product: CASSEARQGAGGYTF. The chain combines TRBV2 with TRBJ1-2; TRBD1 matches at 8 bases. Trimming cost V 0 bases and J 7 bases; bases outside gene matches: 7. This CDR3 has 15 residues. CDR1 and CDR2 from the germline V gene are SNHLY and FYNNEI.

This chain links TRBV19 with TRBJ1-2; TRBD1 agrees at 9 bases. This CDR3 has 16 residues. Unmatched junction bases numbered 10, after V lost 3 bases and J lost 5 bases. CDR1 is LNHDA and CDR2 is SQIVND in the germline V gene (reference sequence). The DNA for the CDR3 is TGTGCCAGTAGTATGGTTGCGGGACAGGGTATATATGGCTACACCTTC. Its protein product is CASSMVAGQGIYGYTF.

CDR3 in DNA: TGTGCCAGCAGTAACAACAACTATGGCTACACCTTC. Protein sequence: CASSNNNYGYTF. The chain links TRBV28 to TRBJ1-2, with D hard to call. CDR1 and CDR2 (germline): MDHEN, SYDVKM. The ends were cut back, 5 bases at V and 2 bases at J, with 6 bases in the middle. CDR3 length: 12 amino acids.

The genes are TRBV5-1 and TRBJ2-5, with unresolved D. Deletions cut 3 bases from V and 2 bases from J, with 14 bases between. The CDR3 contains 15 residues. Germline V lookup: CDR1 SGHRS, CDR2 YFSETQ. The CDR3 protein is CASSSTPSEQETQYF. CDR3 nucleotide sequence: TGCGCCAGCAGCTCGACCCCCAGCGAGCAAGAGACCCAGTACTTC.